Below, 31 T cell receptor beta chains from the same sample are listed, as sequenced in a study of cytomegalovirus exposure and HLA in healthy donors. Primers: 60 Vbeta forward and 13 Jbeta reverse. Only in-frame clones appear in the TCRdb table, and some are missing; sequencing was by immunoSEQ multiplex PCR. This sample has 50,000 to 70,000 clones, with 65% to 80% found just once. The sequenced material came from PBMCs. All receptors derive from a man younger than 40 in good health and CMV-seropositive.

The V and J genes are TRBV28 and TRBJ2-4; tentatively, D is TRBD2 (5 bases). Germline V lookup: CDR1 MDHEN, CDR2 SYDVKM. V lost 0 bases and J 6 bases, leaving 21 bases between the germline ends. CDR3 length: 18 amino acids. The CDR3 region has the DNA TGTGCCAGCAGTTTATGGGGAGACGGCCTTCATACCTCAAACATTCAGTACTTC. It translates to CASSLWGDGLHTSNIQYF. The variable domain in full, with the rest retrieved from reference TRBV28 and TRBJ2-4, is DVKVTQSSRYLVKRTGEKVFLECVQDMDHENMFWYRQDPGLGLRLIYFSYDVKMKEKGDIPEGYSVSREKKERFSLILESASTNQTSMYLCASSLWGDGLHTSNIQYFGAGTRLSVL.

This chain uses TRBV5-1 with TRBJ2-3, with 7 nucleotides matching TRBD2. Germline lookup yields CDR1 SGHRS and CDR2 YFSETQ. CDR3 length: 15 residues. The J segment lost 6 bases and the V segment lost 0 bases, leaving 7 bases of the junction unmatched. Written as DNA, the CDR3 is TGCGCCAGCAGCTTGGTCGGGGCGGGGGTGGATACGCAGTATTTT. This codes for CASSLVGAGVDTQYF.

The chain recombines TRBV30 with TRBJ1-2; 10 nucleotides match TRBD1. Germline CDR1 GTSNPN, CDR2 SVGIG (reference sequence). Trimming at V came to 2 bases and at J to 5 bases, leaving 5 bases not matched to a gene. The CDR3 has 14 residues. CDR3 residues: CAWSPGTGAYGYTF. CDR3 coding DNA: TGTGCCTGGAGTCCCGGGACAGGGGCTTATGGCTACACCTTC.

V and J are TRBV4-2 and TRBJ2-7; 11 nucleotides match TRBD2. CDR3 length: 16 amino acids. Germline CDR1 reads LGHNA; CDR2 reads YNFKEQ. With 1 base clipped from V and 0 bases from J, the junction kept 2 bases outside the gene matches. CDR3 coding DNA: TGTGCCAGCAGCCAAGTGGGACTAGCGGCCTCCTACGAGCAGTACTTC. Translation: CASSQVGLAASYEQYF.

The rearrangement links TRBV2 to TRBJ2-7; tentative D call: TRBD1 (5 bases). Germline lookup yields CDR1 SNHLY and CDR2 FYNNEI. V dropped 6 bases and J dropped 6 bases, with 15 bases sitting between them. The CDR3 consists of 13 residues. CDR3 in amino acids: CASSPRATGEQYF. CDR3 bases: TGTGCCAGCAGCCCCAGGGCGACGGGCGAGCAGTACTTC. Full variable domain (remainder filled in from reference TRBV2 and TRBJ2-7): EPEVTQTPSHQVTQMGQEVILRCVPISNHLYFYWYRQILGQKVEFLVSFYNNEISEKSEIFDDQFSVERPDGSNFTLKIRSTKLEDSAMYFCASSPRATGEQYFGPGTRLTVT.

The CDR3 loop is CAWNPNGDTQYF. Here the CDR3 DNA reads TGTGCCTGGAACCCCAACGGAGATACGCAGTATTTT. The chain couples TRBV30 to TRBJ2-3; D is ambiguous. The CDR3 sequence is 12 residues long. Germline V gene sequence: CDR1 GTSNPN, CDR2 SVGIG (reference sequence). Trimming left V 4 bases short and J 5 bases short, with 10 bases between.

The chain employs TRBV10-3 and TRBJ1-3; D might be TRBD1 (6 bases). The CDR3 loop spans 16 amino acids. The V gene lost 4 bases and the J gene lost 4 bases, with 17 bases spanning the gap. CDR1 is ENHRY, CDR2 SYGVKD, per germline. This chain's CDR3 is CAISGSGQIWGNTIYF. CDR3 sequence (DNA): TGTGCCATCAGTGGGTCCGGACAGATATGGGGAAACACCATATATTTT.

The genes are TRBV28 and TRBJ1-1, with 7 bases fitting TRBD1. The CDR3 is made up of 13 amino acids. Per germline, CDR1 MDHEN and CDR2 SYDVKM. V lost 7 bases to trimming and J lost 11 bases; unmatched junction nucleotides: 13. The CDR3 here is CASTFFNQGEAFF. CDR3 DNA: TGTGCCAGCACCTTCTTTAATCAGGGGGAGGCTTTCTTT.

Note on this clone: Germline is not matched at one junction end, which may reflect a read error. This rearrangement joins TRBV7-2 to TRBJ2-1; 10 nucleotides align to TRBD2. Germline V gene data show CDR1 as SGHTA and CDR2 as FQGNSA. This CDR3 is built from 15 residues. CDR3 DNA: TGTGCCAGCACCTTAAGGGCTAGCGGGGGCCGGGAGCAGTTCTTC. It specifies CASTLRASGGREQFF.

This chain joins TRBV9 and TRBJ2-1, with D perhaps matching TRBD1 (7 bases). The V gene's germline CDR1 is SGDLS and CDR2 YYNGEE. The CDR3 loop spans 15 amino acids. Trimming removed 3 bases at V and 4 bases at J, with 14 bases between. CDR3 bases: TGTGCCAGCAGCGACAGGGGAGGAGAATACAATGAGCAGTTCTTC. It codes for CASSDRGGEYNEQFF.

V is TRBV27 and J is TRBJ1-2, with TRBD1 identical over 7 bases. The CDR3 is 13 residues long. CDR1 is MNHEY and CDR2 is SMNVEV in the germline V gene (reference sequence). V was clipped by 6 bases and J by 6 bases; unmatched bases: 7. The CDR3, as DNA: TGTGCCAGCAGGCTCCCGGGACAGCATGGCTACACCTTC. It yields the protein CASRLPGQHGYTF.

The V gene is TRBV28, the J gene TRBJ2-1; D is possibly TRBD2 (5 bases). Trimming removed 4 bases from V and 4 bases from J, with 14 bases in between. Germline CDR1 is MDHEN and CDR2 is SYDVKM. This CDR3 region has 15 residues. CDR3 loop: CASSWTGKLYNEQFF. The CDR3 bases are TGTGCCAGCAGTTGGACCGGGAAGCTTTACAATGAGCAGTTCTTC.

V usage is TRBV30 and J usage is TRBJ1-6; 8 nucleotides agree with TRBD1. The CDR3 has 15 amino acids. Germline V gene sequence: CDR1 GTSNPN, CDR2 SVGIG (reference sequence). V was pared by 4 bases and J by 0 bases, with 2 bases of the junction left unmatched. The CDR3 DNA sequence: TGTGCCTGGACCACAGGGGGCTCCTATAATTCACCCCTCCACTTT. It is translated as CAWTTGGSYNSPLHF.

The chain recombines TRBV15 with TRBJ1-5; maybe TRBD1 (6 bases). The CDR3 has 13 amino acids. V gave up 5 bases and J gave up 4 bases, with 9 bases separating them. Germline-derived CDR1 and CDR2 are LNHNV and YYDKDF (reference sequence). CDR3 protein: CATSWQGNQPQHF. CDR3 bases: TGTGCCACCAGCTGGCAGGGGAATCAGCCCCAGCATTTT.

V and J are TRBV9 and TRBJ1-1; TRBD1 is a possible D gene (6 bases). Trimming left V 4 bases short and J 8 bases short, with 15 bases between. CDR3 length: 13 amino acids. Germline V gene data show CDR1 as SGDLS and CDR2 as YYNGEE. This chain's CDR3 is CASSTHPGTEAFF. The CDR3 bases are TGTGCCAGCAGCACACATCCCGGGACAGAAGCTTTCTTT.

This clone was detected a few times. The chain combines TRBV7-3 with TRBJ1-1, with D unclear. The germline V and J ends were trimmed by 5 bases and 1 base, with 8 bases remaining between them. The CDR3 covers 13 residues. Germline-derived CDR1 and CDR2 are SGHTA and FQGTGA. The CDR3 reads CASSATRNTEAFF. DNA for the CDR3: TGTGCCAGCAGCGCGACAAGGAACACTGAAGCTTTCTTT.

The chain carries TRBV29-1 and TRBJ1-2; no clear D gene. CDR3 length: 10 residues. Germline V gives CDR1 SQVTM, CDR2 ANQGSEA. The germline V and J ends were trimmed by 3 bases and 6 bases, with 5 bases remaining between them. DNA for the CDR3: TGCAGCGTTGAGGTAGATGGCTACACCTTC. This encodes CSVEVDGYTF.

The chain's CDR3 is CASSLGGTGANVLTF. For the CDR3, the DNA is TGTGCCAGCAGCTTGGGGGGGACTGGGGCCAACGTCCTGACTTTC. The genes are TRBV7-7 and TRBJ2-6, with 7 nucleotides matching TRBD2. The V and J ends lost 3 bases and 2 bases, in that order; junction bases with no gene match: 1. CDR1 and CDR2 (germline): SSHAT, FNYEAQ (reference sequence). The CDR3 is made up of 15 amino acids.

CDR3 loop: CASSDHSGAGEQYF. The CDR3 DNA reads TGTGCCAGCAGTGATCACTCTGGGGCTGGGGAGCAGTACTTC. The chain couples TRBV6-4 to TRBJ2-7; D possibly corresponds to TRBD1 (5 bases). V dropped 3 bases and J dropped 7 bases, with 16 bases sitting between them. The CDR3 spans 14 residues. Per germline, CDR1 MRHNA and CDR2 SNTAGT.

This clone was seen a few times. The rearrangement uses TRBV4-3 and TRBJ1-4; the D is unclear. V lost 1 base and J 3 bases, leaving 9 bases between the germline ends. Germline V gives CDR1 LGHNA, CDR2 YSLEER. The CDR3 covers 15 residues. CDR3 in DNA: TGCGCCAGCAGCCAAGGCCCATACTCTAATGAAAAACTGTTTTTT. It is translated as CASSQGPYSNEKLFF.

The chain combines TRBV7-8 with TRBJ1-1; maybe TRBD1 (5 bases). Trimming removed 2 bases at V and 4 bases at J, with 14 bases between. Germline CDR1 and CDR2: SGHVS and FQNEAQ. The CDR3 totals 15 residues. The CDR3: CASSLMANQGTEAFF. The CDR3 nucleotides are TGTGCCAGCAGCTTAATGGCTAATCAGGGCACTGAAGCTTTCTTT.

The J gene is TRBJ2-7, the V gene TRBV7-9, with 9 bases aligning to TRBD2. Losses at the gene ends were 2 bases for V and 0 bases for J; bases not matched to a gene: 11. From germline, CDR1 is SEHNR and CDR2 FQNEAQ (reference sequence). The CDR3 is made up of 18 amino acids. The CDR3 DNA reads TGTGCCAGCAGCTTAAACGAGGCTAGCGGGGTCAGCTCCTACGAGCAGTACTTC. Protein: CASSLNEASGVSSYEQYF.

This clone was counted a single time. This CDR3 is CAISEPRSSYEQYF. Written as DNA, the CDR3 is TGTGCCATCAGTGAGCCCCGGTCCTCCTACGAGCAGTACTTC. The V call is TRBV10-3, the J call TRBJ2-7; D ambiguous. CDR3 length equals 14 residues. Germline V lookup: CDR1 ENHRY, CDR2 SYGVKD. Deletions cut 2 bases from V and 0 bases from J, with 8 bases between.

V is TRBV6-6 and J is TRBJ1-5, with TRBD1 matching 7 bases. With 2 bases clipped from V and 8 bases from J, the junction kept 12 bases outside the gene matches. In germline, CDR1 is MNHNY, CDR2 SVGAGI (reference sequence). There are 16 residues in the CDR3. CDR3 protein: CASSYIHRDREKPQHF. In DNA, the CDR3 is TGTGCCAGCAGTTACATCCACCGGGACAGAGAGAAGCCCCAGCATTTT.

This sequence joins TRBV5-1 and TRBJ1-2; D might be TRBD1 (5 bases). This CDR3 comprises 11 residues. V was shortened by 7 bases and J by 3 bases, with 7 bases between the two germline ends. Germline V gene data show CDR1 as SGHRS and CDR2 as YFSETQ. The CDR3 nucleotides are TGCGCCAGCGGGGCAGACTATGGCTACACCTTC. As protein: CASGADYGYTF.

The rearrangement joins TRBV7-9 to TRBJ1-2; D unresolved. Trimming removed 1 base at V and 8 bases at J, with 11 bases between. Germline CDR1 reads SEHNR; CDR2 reads FQNEAQ (reference sequence). This CDR3 region has 13 residues. DNA for the CDR3: TGTGCCAGCAGCTTAGATTTGGGAGGAGGCTACACCTTC. Translation gives CASSLDLGGGYTF.

This clone is judged medium-sized. This sequence joins TRBV7-2 and TRBJ1-5; no clear D. Germline V gives CDR1 SGHTA, CDR2 FQGNSA. The germline V and J ends were trimmed by 1 base and 4 bases, with 5 bases remaining between them. The CDR3 sequence is 13 residues long. CDR3 sequence (DNA): TGTGCCAGCAGCTTAGGTCTAAATCAGCCCCAGCATTTT. This sequence encodes CASSLGLNQPQHF.

This clone was recorded a few times. The chain combines TRBV7-3 with TRBJ1-1; D gene unclear. Looked up from germline, CDR1 is SGHTA and CDR2 is FQGTGA. The CDR3 sequence is 15 residues long. V gave up 2 bases and J gave up 1 base, with 11 bases separating them. For the CDR3, the DNA is TGTGCCAGCAGCTTATCGGACTCCGAGAACACTGAAGCTTTCTTT. Its protein is CASSLSDSENTEAFF. Variable domain in full (rest from reference TRBV7-3 and TRBJ1-1): GAGVSQTPSNKVTEKGKYVELRCDPISGHTALYWYRQSLGQGPEFLIYFQGTGAADDSGLPNDRFFAVRPEGSVSTLKIQRTERGDSAVYLCASSLSDSENTEAFFGQGTRLTVV.

The rearrangement links TRBV7-9 to TRBJ1-5; TRBD1 might be the D (6 bases). Germline V gives CDR1 SEHNR, CDR2 FQNEAQ (reference sequence). This CDR3 has 15 residues. V dropped 5 bases and J dropped 5 bases, with 16 bases sitting between them. The CDR3 DNA reads TGTGCCAGCAGCCCCTGGACAGAAACTGATCAGCCCCAGCATTTT. It translates to CASSPWTETDQPQHF.

The rearrangement joins TRBV9 to TRBJ2-3; the match to TRBD2 covers 8 bases. CDR3 length equals 15 residues. The trim removed 4 bases at V and 2 bases at J, leaving 6 bases unmatched. The germline V gene encodes CDR1 SGDLS and CDR2 YYNGEE. The CDR3 is CASSFAGGYTDTQYF. CDR3 nucleotide sequence: TGTGCCAGCAGCTTCGCGGGGGGATACACAGATACGCAGTATTTT.

The chain couples TRBV29-1 to TRBJ2-3, with TRBD2 matching over 8 bases. This CDR3 is built from 12 residues. The J segment lost 3 bases and the V segment lost 4 bases, leaving 0 bases of the junction unmatched. The germline V gene has CDR1 SQVTM and CDR2 ANQGSEA. Written as DNA, the CDR3 is TGCAGCGTTGGCGGGGGGACAGATACGCAGTATTTT. Its translation is CSVGGGTDTQYF.